This T cell receptor (beta chain) was found in a study of T cell responses to AZD1222 COVID-19 vaccine. As to this clone: Its antigen is currently unknown.

This table comes from immunoSEQ multiplex PCR, and its TCRdb copy is limited to in-frame clones, with some not included. The sample lists around 100,000 clones, 80% to 90% seen once, with approximately 9% in the top ten. Study-level findings and limits: Spike-wide coverage was observed for vaccine-associated CD4 TCRs, with dominant responses at 160-218 and 743-854.

Germline assignment: CDR1 SGHRS and CDR2 YFSETQ. The CDR3 runs 14 residues. V was shortened by 2 bases and J by 6 bases, with 14 bases between the two germline ends. This material consisted of peripheral blood, taken on day 0 of AZD1222 vaccination. This receptor was taken from an adult in good health. The rearrangement uses TRBV5-1 and TRBJ1-1; TRBD1 might be the D (5 bases). CDR3 amino acids: CASSLRGSLAEAFF. The CDR3 DNA follows: TGCGCCAGCAGCTTACGGGGCAGCCTTGCTGAAGCTTTCTTT.